The rows below give T cell receptor beta chains drawn from one sample of a study of PD-1 blockade in classical Hodgkin lymphoma. TCRdb's copy holds only in-frame clones and misses some; the assay was immunoSEQ multiplex PCR. Of 15,000 to 20,000 clones listed, approximately 90% are singletons. The sample in question was CD8+ T cells from blood, obtained before the fourth cycle of nivolumab. These receptors were obtained from a human donor with classical Hodgkin lymphoma. Each CDR3 is given with its conserved first and last residue. Fields, in order: V gene, J gene, D gene, clone size, CDR3 protein, CDR3 DNA. The D gene is left open where the match is weak. Size is stated for part of the rows, as once, few or many counts, or as a class when the clone is expanded.

v_call: TRBV29-1
j_call: TRBJ1-5
d_call: TRBD1
clone_size: few
cdr3_aa: CSVEETGARNQPQHF
cdr3_nt: TGCAGCGTTGAAGAGACAGGGGCCAGAAATCAGCCCCAGCATTTT

v_call: TRBV14
j_call: TRBJ2-1
d_call: NA
clone_size: NA
cdr3_aa: CASSPTSHEQFF
cdr3_nt: TGTGCCAGCAGCCCGACGTCCCATGAGCAGTTCTTC

v_call: TRBV27
j_call: TRBJ2-7
d_call: TRBD2
clone_size: NA
cdr3_aa: CASSLSSGTSYEQYF
cdr3_nt: TGTGCCAGCAGTTTATCTAGCGGGACTTCCTACGAGCAGTACTTC

v_call: TRBV5-4
j_call: TRBJ2-5
d_call: TRBD1
clone_size: NA
cdr3_aa: CASSLGRGTGGSLETQYF
cdr3_nt: TGTGCCAGCAGCTTGGGGCGGGGGACAGGGGGCTCTTTAGAGACCCAGTACTTC

v_call: TRBV4-1
j_call: TRBJ1-4
d_call: TRBD1
clone_size: NA
cdr3_aa: CASSRGQGEANEKLFF
cdr3_nt: TGCGCCAGCAGCAGGGGACAGGGGGAGGCTAATGAAAAACTGTTTTTT

v_call: TRBV27
j_call: TRBJ1-1
d_call: NA
clone_size: NA
cdr3_aa: CASKGVTSEAFF
cdr3_nt: TGTGCCAGCAAAGGGGTAACCTCTGAAGCTTTCTTT

v_call: TRBV30
j_call: TRBJ1-2
d_call: TRBD1
clone_size: NA
cdr3_aa: CAWSPGQGADGYTF
cdr3_nt: TGTGCCTGGAGTCCCGGACAGGGGGCAGATGGCTACACCTTC

v_call: TRBV6-4
j_call: TRBJ2-3
d_call: NA
clone_size: NA
cdr3_aa: CASSDSIRRGNSSDTQYF
cdr3_nt: TGTGCCAGCAGTGACTCGATTAGGAGAGGGAACTCTTCAGATACGCAGTATTTT

v_call: TRBV2
j_call: TRBJ1-2
d_call: NA
clone_size: NA
cdr3_aa: CASARRSGYTF
cdr3_nt: TGTGCCAGCGCAAGACGGTCTGGCTACACCTTC

v_call: TRBV29-1
j_call: TRBJ2-7
d_call: NA
clone_size: NA
cdr3_aa: CSAETGALYEQYF
cdr3_nt: TGCAGCGCCGAGACCGGGGCCCTCTACGAGCAGTACTTC

v_call: TRBV5-1
j_call: TRBJ2-7
d_call: NA
clone_size: NA
cdr3_aa: CASSFEGQFYEQYF
cdr3_nt: TGCGCCAGCAGCTTCGAGGGGCAGTTCTACGAGCAGTACTTC

v_call: TRBV27
j_call: TRBJ2-1
d_call: TRBD2
clone_size: few
cdr3_aa: CASSPTGTSGVYNEQFF
cdr3_nt: TGTGCCAGCAGTCCGACTGGGACTAGCGGGGTTTACAATGAGCAGTTCTTC

v_call: TRBV10-3
j_call: TRBJ2-3
d_call: TRBD2
clone_size: NA
cdr3_aa: CAISVSGGSTDTQYF
cdr3_nt: TGTGCCATCAGTGTAAGCGGGGGAAGCACAGATACGCAGTATTTT

v_call: TRBV10-3
j_call: TRBJ2-7
d_call: TRBD1
clone_size: once
cdr3_aa: CAISEFGTAHNEQYF
cdr3_nt: TGTGCCATCAGTGAGTTTGGGACAGCCCACAACGAGCAGTACTTC

v_call: TRBV19
j_call: TRBJ1-5
d_call: TRBD1
clone_size: few
cdr3_aa: CASSVGTASNQPQHF
cdr3_nt: TGTGCCAGCTCAGTCGGGACAGCGAGCAATCAGCCCCAGCATTTT

v_call: TRBV28
j_call: TRBJ1-5
d_call: NA
clone_size: NA
cdr3_aa: CASRSGDSNQPQHF
cdr3_nt: TGTGCCAGCAGGTCGGGCGATAGCAATCAGCCCCAGCATTTT

v_call: TRBV19
j_call: TRBJ1-2
d_call: TRBD1
clone_size: few
cdr3_aa: CASSIGPGQAHGYTF
cdr3_nt: TGTGCCAGTAGTATAGGTCCGGGACAGGCACATGGCTACACCTTC

v_call: TRBV27
j_call: TRBJ2-2
d_call: NA
clone_size: NA
cdr3_aa: CASSLNSKLRTALTGELFF
cdr3_nt: TGTGCCAGCAGTTTAAACTCGAAGCTTAGGACGGCGCTCACCGGGGAGCTGTTTTTT

v_call: TRBV5-4
j_call: TRBJ2-1
d_call: NA
clone_size: NA
cdr3_aa: CASSLAAEQFF
cdr3_nt: TGTGCCAGCAGCTTGGCAGCTGAGCAGTTCTTC

v_call: TRBV28
j_call: TRBJ1-2
d_call: NA
clone_size: NA
cdr3_aa: CASSPGQNYGYTF
cdr3_nt: TGTGCCAGCAGCCCCGGGCAGAACTATGGCTACACCTTC

v_call: TRBV9
j_call: TRBJ1-2
d_call: NA
clone_size: few
cdr3_aa: CASSPARDYGYTF
cdr3_nt: TGTGCCAGCAGCCCCGCCAGGGACTATGGCTACACCTTC

v_call: TRBV15
j_call: TRBJ1-1
d_call: NA
clone_size: few
cdr3_aa: CATSRIMNTEAFF
cdr3_nt: TGTGCCACCAGCAGGATCATGAACACTGAAGCTTTCTTT

v_call: TRBV27
j_call: TRBJ1-5
d_call: TRBD1
clone_size: NA
cdr3_aa: CASRKGQRNQPQHF
cdr3_nt: TGTGCCAGCAGAAAGGGACAGCGCAATCAGCCCCAGCATTTT

v_call: TRBV25-1
j_call: TRBJ2-2
d_call: TRBD2
clone_size: NA
cdr3_aa: CASRGVAGRNTGELFF
cdr3_nt: TGTGCCAGCCGGGGCGTAGCGGGTCGGAACACCGGGGAGCTGTTTTTT

v_call: TRBV27
j_call: TRBJ2-5
d_call: NA
clone_size: NA
cdr3_aa: CASSPLSWGPEGSQETQYF
cdr3_nt: TGTGCCAGCAGTCCCCTCAGCTGGGGCCCTGAGGGCAGCCAAGAGACCCAGTACTTC

v_call: TRBV28
j_call: TRBJ1-2
d_call: TRBD1
clone_size: NA
cdr3_aa: CASSFDRAYGYTF
cdr3_nt: TGTGCCAGCAGTTTCGACAGGGCATATGGCTACACCTTC

v_call: TRBV29-1
j_call: TRBJ2-7
d_call: TRBD1
clone_size: NA
cdr3_aa: CSVQTGGYEQYF
cdr3_nt: TGCAGCGTCCAGACAGGGGGCTACGAGCAGTACTTC

v_call: TRBV9
j_call: TRBJ1-2
d_call: TRBD1
clone_size: NA
cdr3_aa: CASSAEQGGKVYGYTF
cdr3_nt: TGTGCCAGCAGCGCCGAACAGGGGGGGAAGGTATATGGCTACACCTTC

v_call: TRBV27
j_call: TRBJ1-2
d_call: NA
clone_size: NA
cdr3_aa: CASSFLGWGYTF
cdr3_nt: TGTGCCAGCAGTTTTTTGGGTTGGGGCTACACCTTC

v_call: TRBV9
j_call: TRBJ1-1
d_call: NA
clone_size: NA
cdr3_aa: CASSVGEAFF
cdr3_nt: TGTGCCAGCAGCGTCGGTGAAGCTTTCTTT

v_call: TRBV7-8
j_call: TRBJ2-5
d_call: NA
clone_size: NA
cdr3_aa: CASSLRGDGLETQYF
cdr3_nt: TGTGCCAGCAGTCTCAGGGGAGATGGTTTAGAGACCCAGTACTTC

v_call: TRBV25-1
j_call: TRBJ2-2
d_call: TRBD1
clone_size: NA
cdr3_aa: CASSDWKGATGELFF
cdr3_nt: TGTGCCAGCAGTGACTGGAAGGGGGCAACCGGGGAGCTGTTTTTT

v_call: TRBV28
j_call: TRBJ2-7
d_call: TRBD1
clone_size: NA
cdr3_aa: CASHERQGRAYEQYF
cdr3_nt: TGTGCCAGCCATGAGAGACAGGGAAGAGCCTACGAGCAGTACTTC

v_call: TRBV30
j_call: TRBJ1-3
d_call: NA
clone_size: NA
cdr3_aa: CACALNVLSGAPLSGNTIYF
cdr3_nt: TGTGCCTGCGCCCTAAACGTTTTATCAGGGGCACCTCTCTCTGGAAACACCATATATTTT

v_call: TRBV29-1
j_call: TRBJ2-7
d_call: TRBD1
clone_size: NA
cdr3_aa: CSVEGDRGNYEQYF
cdr3_nt: TGCAGCGTTGAAGGCGACAGGGGGAATTACGAGCAGTACTTC

v_call: TRBV4-1
j_call: TRBJ1-5
d_call: TRBD1
clone_size: NA
cdr3_aa: CASSAGQDSNQPQHF
cdr3_nt: TGCGCCAGCAGCGCAGGACAGGATAGCAATCAGCCCCAGCATTTT

v_call: TRBV10-2
j_call: TRBJ2-7
d_call: NA
clone_size: NA
cdr3_aa: CASSESIASYEQYF
cdr3_nt: TGCGCCAGCAGTGAGTCGATAGCATCTTACGAGCAGTACTTC

v_call: TRBV27
j_call: TRBJ1-1
d_call: NA
clone_size: NA
cdr3_aa: CASSRSGEAFF
cdr3_nt: TGTGCCAGCAGTCGGTCCGGGGAAGCTTTCTTT

v_call: TRBV27
j_call: TRBJ2-7
d_call: NA
clone_size: NA
cdr3_aa: CASSLSFGSYEQYF
cdr3_nt: TGTGCCAGCAGTTTATCGTTTGGCAGCTACGAGCAGTACTTC

v_call: TRBV4-1
j_call: TRBJ2-1
d_call: NA
clone_size: NA
cdr3_aa: CASSSAAELSYNEQFF
cdr3_nt: TGCGCCAGCAGCTCAGCGGCAGAGCTCTCTTACAATGAGCAGTTCTTC

v_call: TRBV6-4
j_call: TRBJ2-1
d_call: NA
clone_size: NA
cdr3_aa: CASSDEAYNEQFF
cdr3_nt: TGTGCCAGCAGTGACGAGGCCTACAATGAGCAGTTCTTC

v_call: TRBV7-9
j_call: TRBJ2-1
d_call: TRBD2
clone_size: NA
cdr3_aa: CASSFAQRELYNEQFF
cdr3_nt: TGTGCCAGCAGCTTCGCCCAGCGGGAGCTATACAATGAGCAGTTCTTC

v_call: TRBV25-1
j_call: TRBJ1-5
d_call: NA
clone_size: NA
cdr3_aa: CASSAGDTQPQHF
cdr3_nt: TGTGCCAGCAGTGCCGGGGACACTCAGCCCCAGCATTTT

v_call: TRBV9
j_call: TRBJ2-5
d_call: TRBD2
clone_size: NA
cdr3_aa: CASSVNPGLAGPQETQYF
cdr3_nt: TGTGCCAGCAGCGTAAACCCGGGACTAGCGGGACCCCAAGAGACCCAGTACTTC

v_call: TRBV11-2
j_call: TRBJ1-1
d_call: NA
clone_size: NA
cdr3_aa: CASTNGPLGTEAFF
cdr3_nt: TGTGCCAGCACCAACGGTCCTTTGGGGACTGAAGCTTTCTTT

v_call: TRBV6-5
j_call: TRBJ2-4
d_call: NA
clone_size: NA
cdr3_aa: CASSYYGANIQYF
cdr3_nt: TGTGCCAGCAGTTACTACGGCGCTAACATTCAGTACTTC